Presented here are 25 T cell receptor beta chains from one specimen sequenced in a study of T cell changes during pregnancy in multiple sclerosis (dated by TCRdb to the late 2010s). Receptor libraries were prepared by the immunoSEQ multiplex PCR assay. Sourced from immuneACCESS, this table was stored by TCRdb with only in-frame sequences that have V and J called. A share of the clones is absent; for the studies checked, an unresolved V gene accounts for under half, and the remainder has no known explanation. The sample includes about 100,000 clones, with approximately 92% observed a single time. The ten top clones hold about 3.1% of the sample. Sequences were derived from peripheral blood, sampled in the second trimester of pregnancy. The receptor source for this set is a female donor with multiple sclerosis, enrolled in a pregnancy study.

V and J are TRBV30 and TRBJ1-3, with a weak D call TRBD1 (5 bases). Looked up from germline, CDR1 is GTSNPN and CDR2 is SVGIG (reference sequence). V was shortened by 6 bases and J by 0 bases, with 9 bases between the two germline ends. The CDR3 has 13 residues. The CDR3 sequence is CACPGYSGNTIYF. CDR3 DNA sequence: TGTGCCTGCCCAGGGTACTCTGGAAACACCATATATTTT.

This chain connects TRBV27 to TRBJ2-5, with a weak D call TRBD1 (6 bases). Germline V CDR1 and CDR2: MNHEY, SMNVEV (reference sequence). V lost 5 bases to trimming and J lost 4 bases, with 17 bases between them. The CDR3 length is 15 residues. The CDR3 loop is CASSPFSGAGETQYF. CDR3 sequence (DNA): TGTGCCAGCAGTCCCTTCTCAGGGGCCGGAGAGACCCAGTACTTC.

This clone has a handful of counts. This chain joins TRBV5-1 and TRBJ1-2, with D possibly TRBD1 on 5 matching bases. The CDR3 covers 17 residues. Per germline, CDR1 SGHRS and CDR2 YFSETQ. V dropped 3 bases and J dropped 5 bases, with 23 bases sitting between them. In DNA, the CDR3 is TGCGCCAGCAGCTCCAGCCACCGCGACAGTGGGTTATATGGCTACACCTTC. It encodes CASSSSHRDSGLYGYTF.

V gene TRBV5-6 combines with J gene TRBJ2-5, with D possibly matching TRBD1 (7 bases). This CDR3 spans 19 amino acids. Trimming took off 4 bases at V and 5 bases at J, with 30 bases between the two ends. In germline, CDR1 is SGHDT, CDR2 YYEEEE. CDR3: CASSPPPLWGRLGQETQYF. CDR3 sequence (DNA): TGTGCCAGCAGCCCCCCCCCACTTTGGGGGAGGCTGGGACAGGAGACCCAGTACTTC.

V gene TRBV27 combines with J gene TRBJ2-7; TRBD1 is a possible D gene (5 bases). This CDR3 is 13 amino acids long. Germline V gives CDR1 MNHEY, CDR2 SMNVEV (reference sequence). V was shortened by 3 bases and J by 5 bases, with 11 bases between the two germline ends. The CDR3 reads CASSFRQSDEQYF. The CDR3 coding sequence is TGTGCCAGCAGTTTTAGACAGTCGGACGAGCAGTACTTC.

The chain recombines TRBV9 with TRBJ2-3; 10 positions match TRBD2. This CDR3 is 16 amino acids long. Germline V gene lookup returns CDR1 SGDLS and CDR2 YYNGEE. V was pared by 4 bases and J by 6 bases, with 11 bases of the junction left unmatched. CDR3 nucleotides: TGTGCCAGCAGCCCTCAAGCGGGAGGGCCATCGGATACGCAGTATTTT. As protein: CASSPQAGGPSDTQYF.

Here the CDR3 reads CASSLYRANTGELFF. The CDR3, as DNA: TGTGCCAGCAGTTTATACAGGGCGAACACCGGGGAGCTGTTTTTT. The rearrangement uses TRBV27 and TRBJ2-2, with D perhaps matching TRBD1 (6 bases). This CDR3 has 15 amino acids. V was shortened by 1 base and J by 0 bases, with 6 bases between the two germline ends. Per the germline V gene, CDR1 is MNHEY and CDR2 is SMNVEV (reference sequence).

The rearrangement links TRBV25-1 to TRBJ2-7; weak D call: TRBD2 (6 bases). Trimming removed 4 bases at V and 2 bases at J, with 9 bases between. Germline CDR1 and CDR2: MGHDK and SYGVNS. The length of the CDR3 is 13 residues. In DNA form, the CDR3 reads TGTGCCAGCAGTGTGAGGGAGGCCTACGAGCAGTACTTC. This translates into CASSVREAYEQYF.

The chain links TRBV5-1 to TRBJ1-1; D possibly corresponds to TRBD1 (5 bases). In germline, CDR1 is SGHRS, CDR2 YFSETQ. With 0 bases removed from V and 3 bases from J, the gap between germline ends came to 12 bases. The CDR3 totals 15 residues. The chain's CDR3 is CASSLVRGGDTEAFF. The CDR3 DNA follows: TGCGCCAGCAGCTTGGTGCGGGGAGGGGACACTGAAGCTTTCTTT.

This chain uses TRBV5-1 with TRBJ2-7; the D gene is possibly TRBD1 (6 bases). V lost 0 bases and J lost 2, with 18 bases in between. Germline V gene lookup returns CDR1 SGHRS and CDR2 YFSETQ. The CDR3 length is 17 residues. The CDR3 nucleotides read TGCGCCAGCAGCTTGGGAAGCTCGGGACAAAAAACCTACGAGCAGTACTTC. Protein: CASSLGSSGQKTYEQYF.

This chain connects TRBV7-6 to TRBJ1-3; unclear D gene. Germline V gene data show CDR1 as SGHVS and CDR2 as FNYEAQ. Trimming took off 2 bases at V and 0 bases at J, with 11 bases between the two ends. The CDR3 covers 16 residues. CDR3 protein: CASSLLTPISGNTIYF. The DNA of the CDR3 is TGTGCCAGCAGCTTATTAACACCGATCTCTGGAAACACCATATATTTT.

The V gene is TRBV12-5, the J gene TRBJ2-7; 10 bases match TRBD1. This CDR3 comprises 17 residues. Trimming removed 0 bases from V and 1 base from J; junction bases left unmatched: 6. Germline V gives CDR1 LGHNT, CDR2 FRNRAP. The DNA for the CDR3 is TGTGCTAGTGGTTTGGTATCGGGACAGGGGAGATCCTACGAGCAGTACTTC. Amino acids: CASGLVSGQGRSYEQYF.

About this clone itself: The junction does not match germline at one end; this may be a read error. The CDR3 nucleotides read TGTGCCGGCAGCTCCCCCGGGCGGGATGAAAAACTGTTTTTT. Translating gives CAGSSPGRDEKLFF. The J gene is TRBJ1-4, the V gene TRBV5-4; D remains unclear. The CDR3 spans 14 residues. CDR1 is SGHNT and CDR2 is YYREEE in the germline V gene (reference sequence).

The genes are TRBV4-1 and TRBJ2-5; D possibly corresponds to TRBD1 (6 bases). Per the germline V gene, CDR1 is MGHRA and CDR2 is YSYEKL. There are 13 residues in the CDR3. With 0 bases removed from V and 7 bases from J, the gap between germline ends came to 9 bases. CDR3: CASSQEARGTQYF. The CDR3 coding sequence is TGCGCCAGCAGCCAAGAGGCCAGGGGGACCCAGTACTTC.

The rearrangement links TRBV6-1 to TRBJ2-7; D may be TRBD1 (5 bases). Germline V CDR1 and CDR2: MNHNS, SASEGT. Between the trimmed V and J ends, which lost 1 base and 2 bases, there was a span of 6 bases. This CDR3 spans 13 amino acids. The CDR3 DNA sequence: TGTGCCAGCAGTGAAGACAGGCCCTACGAGCAGTACTTC. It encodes CASSEDRPYEQYF.

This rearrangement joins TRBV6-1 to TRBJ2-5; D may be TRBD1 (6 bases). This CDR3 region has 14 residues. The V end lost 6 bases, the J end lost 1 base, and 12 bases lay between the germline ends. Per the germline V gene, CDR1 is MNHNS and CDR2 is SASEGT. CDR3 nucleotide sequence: TGTGCCAGCAGGGCCCCGACAGGCCAAGAGACCCAGTACTTC. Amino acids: CASRAPTGQETQYF.

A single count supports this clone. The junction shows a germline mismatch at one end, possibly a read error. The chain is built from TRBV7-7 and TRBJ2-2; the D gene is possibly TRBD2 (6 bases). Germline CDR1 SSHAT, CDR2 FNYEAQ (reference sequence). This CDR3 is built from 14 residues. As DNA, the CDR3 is TGTGCTAGCAGCGCGGGACTGTTCTTAGGGGAGCTGTTTTTT. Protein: CASSAGLFLGELFF.

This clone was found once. The CDR3 sequence: CASWTSGVNTQYF. The CDR3 DNA reads as TGTGCCAGCTGGACCTCAGGGGTGAATACGCAGTATTTT. The chain uses TRBV6-5 and TRBJ2-3; perhaps TRBD1 as D (6 bases). Germline CDR1 and CDR2: MNHEY and SVGAGI. V dropped 8 bases and J dropped 7 bases, with 16 bases sitting between them. The CDR3 is 13 residues long.

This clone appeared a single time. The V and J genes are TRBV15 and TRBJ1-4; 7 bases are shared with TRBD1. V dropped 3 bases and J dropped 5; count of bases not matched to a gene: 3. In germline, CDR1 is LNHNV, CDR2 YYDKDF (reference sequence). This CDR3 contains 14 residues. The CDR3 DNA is TGTGCCACCAGCAGGGGACAGCTAAATGAAAAACTGTTTTTT. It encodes CATSRGQLNEKLFF.

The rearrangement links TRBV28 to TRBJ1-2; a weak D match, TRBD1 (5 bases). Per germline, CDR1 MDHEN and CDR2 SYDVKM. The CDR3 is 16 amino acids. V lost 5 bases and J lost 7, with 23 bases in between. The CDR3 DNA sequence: TGTGCCAGCAGTATTCCCGCGGGGGTTCTAGGAGGTGGCTACACCTTC. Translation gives CASSIPAGVLGGGYTF.

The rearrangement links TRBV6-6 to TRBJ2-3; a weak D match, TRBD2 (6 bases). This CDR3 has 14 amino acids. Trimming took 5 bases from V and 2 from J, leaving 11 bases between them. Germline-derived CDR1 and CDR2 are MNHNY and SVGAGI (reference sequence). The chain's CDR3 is CASSTGLSTDTQYF. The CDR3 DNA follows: TGTGCCAGCAGTACGGGACTCTCCACAGATACGCAGTATTTT.

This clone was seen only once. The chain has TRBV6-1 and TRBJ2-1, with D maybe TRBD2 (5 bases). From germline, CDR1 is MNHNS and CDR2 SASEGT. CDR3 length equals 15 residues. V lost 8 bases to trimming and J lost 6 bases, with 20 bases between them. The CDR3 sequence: CASAWRRVAGNEQFF. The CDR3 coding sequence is TGTGCCAGCGCCTGGAGGCGGGTAGCCGGCAATGAGCAGTTCTTC.

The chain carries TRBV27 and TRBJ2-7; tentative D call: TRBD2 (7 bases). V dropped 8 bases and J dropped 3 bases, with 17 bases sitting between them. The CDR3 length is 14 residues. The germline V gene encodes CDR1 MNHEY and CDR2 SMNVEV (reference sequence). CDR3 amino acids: CASGALGGGYEQYF. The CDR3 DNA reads TGTGCCAGCGGGGCGTTGGGAGGGGGCTACGAGCAGTACTTC.

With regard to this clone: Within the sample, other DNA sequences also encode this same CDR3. CDR3 protein: CSVEGQGTYEQYF. CDR3 sequence (DNA): TGCAGCGTTGAGGGACAGGGTACCTACGAGCAGTACTTC. The chain couples TRBV29-1 to TRBJ2-7; TRBD1 matches 9 bases. CDR1 is SQVTM and CDR2 is ANQGSEA in the germline V gene. CDR3 length equals 13 residues. Trimming removed 3 bases from V and 2 bases from J; junction bases left unmatched: 2.

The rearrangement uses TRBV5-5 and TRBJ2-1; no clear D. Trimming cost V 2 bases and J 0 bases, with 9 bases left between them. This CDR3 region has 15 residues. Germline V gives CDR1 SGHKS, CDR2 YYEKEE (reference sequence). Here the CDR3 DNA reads TGTGCCAGCAGCTTTACCCTTAGCTCCTACAATGAGCAGTTCTTC. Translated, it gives CASSFTLSSYNEQFF.